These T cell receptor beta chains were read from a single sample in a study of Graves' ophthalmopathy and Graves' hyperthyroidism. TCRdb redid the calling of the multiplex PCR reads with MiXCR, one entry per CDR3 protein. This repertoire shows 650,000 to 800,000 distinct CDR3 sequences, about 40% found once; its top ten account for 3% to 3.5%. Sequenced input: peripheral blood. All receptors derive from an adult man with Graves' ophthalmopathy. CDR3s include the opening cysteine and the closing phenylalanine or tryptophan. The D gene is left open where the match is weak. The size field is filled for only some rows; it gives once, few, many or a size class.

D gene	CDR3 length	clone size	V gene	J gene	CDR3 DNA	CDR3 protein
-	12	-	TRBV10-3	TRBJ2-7	TGTGCCAGCAGTGTTGGACTGGACGAGCAGTACTTC	CASSVGLDEQYF
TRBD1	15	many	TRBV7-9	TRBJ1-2	TGTGCCAGCAGCTTTCCACAGGGGGAATCGTATGGCTACACCTTC	CASSFPQGESYGYTF
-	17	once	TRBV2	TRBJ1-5	TGTGCCAGCAGCCAAGACCCGGGGTCCAATAGCAATCAGCCCCAGCATTTT	CASSQDPGSNSNQPQHF
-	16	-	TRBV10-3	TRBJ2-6	TGTGCCAGCAGGACCCCCTCCTACTCTGGGGCCAACGTCCTGACTTTC	CASRTPSYSGANVLTF
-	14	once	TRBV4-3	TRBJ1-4	TGCGCCAGCAGCCAACTGGCAGGGAATGAAAAACTGTTTTTT	CASSQLAGNEKLFF
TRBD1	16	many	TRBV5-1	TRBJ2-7	TGCGCCAGCAGCTTGGCTCACGCGGACAGGGGGCGCGAGCAGTACTTC	CASSLAHADRGREQYF
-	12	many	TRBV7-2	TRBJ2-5	TGTGCCAGCAGCTTATTCACAAAGACCCAGTACTTC	CASSLFTKTQYF
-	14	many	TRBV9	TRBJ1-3	TGTGCCAGCAGCGTAGACCCCTCTGGAAACACCATATATTTT	CASSVDPSGNTIYF
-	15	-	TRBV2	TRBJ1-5	TGTGCCAGCAGTCCCGCGGGAGAACACAATCAGCCCCAGCATTTT	CASSPAGEHNQPQHF
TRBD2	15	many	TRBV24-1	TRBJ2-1	TGTGCCACCAGTGTAACGGGAGGTCCTGAGGATGAGCAGTTCTTC	CATSVTGGPEDEQFF
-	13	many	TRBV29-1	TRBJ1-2	TGCAGCGTTGACTCCAACAGGGAGGATGGCTACACCTTC	CSVDSNREDGYTF
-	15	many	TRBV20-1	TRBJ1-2	TGCAGTGCTATTCCCTTGGGACAACGTAACTATGGCTACACCTTC	CSAIPLGQRNYGYTF
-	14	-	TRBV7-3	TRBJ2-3	TGTGCCAGCAGCTTCTCTGGGCGCACAGATACGCAGTATTTT	CASSFSGRTDTQYF
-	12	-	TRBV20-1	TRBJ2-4	TGCAGTGCTAGAGATCAGGGCGGCATTCAGTACTTC	CSARDQGGIQYF
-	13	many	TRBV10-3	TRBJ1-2	TGTGCCAGCAGGGACACCGATAACTATGGCTACACCTTC	CASRDTDNYGYTF
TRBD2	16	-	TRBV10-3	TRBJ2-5	TGTGCCATCAGCCAAGGACTAGCGGGGGTCGGAGAGACCCAGTACTTC	CAISQGLAGVGETQYF
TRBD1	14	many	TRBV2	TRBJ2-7	TGTGCCAGCAGTTCCGGACAGGGTGGGGGCGAGCAGTACTTC	CASSSGQGGGEQYF
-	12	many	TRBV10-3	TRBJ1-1	TGTGCCATCAGGGAGGGAGGGACTGAAGCTTTCTTT	CAIREGGTEAFF
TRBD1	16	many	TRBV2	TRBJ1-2	TGTGCCAGCAGGCGTGACAGGGGAGAAGACGGCTATGGCTACACCTTC	CASRRDRGEDGYGYTF
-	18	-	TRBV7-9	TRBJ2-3	TGTGCCAGCAGCTCGATTCCTACACCGGGACTCCGCACAGATACGCAGTATTTT	CASSSIPTPGLRTDTQYF
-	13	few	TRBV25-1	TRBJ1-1	TGTGCCAGCAGTGAACGGGGACGGGGTGAAGCTTTCTTT	CASSERGRGEAFF
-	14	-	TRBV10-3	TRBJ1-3	TGTGCCATCAGTGGTAAGGGGATGGGGAACACCATATATTTT	CAISGKGMGNTIYF
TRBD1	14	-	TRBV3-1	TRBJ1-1	TGTGCCAGCAGCCAACGGGACAGGAACACTGAAGCTTTCTTT	CASSQRDRNTEAFF
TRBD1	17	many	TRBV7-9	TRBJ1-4	TGTGCCAGCAGCTTAGGATTTGGGACAGGGCGAAATGAAAAACTGTTTTTT	CASSLGFGTGRNEKLFF
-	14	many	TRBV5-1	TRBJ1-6	TGCGCCAGCAGCTTGAACAGGGCGGATTCACCCCTCCACTTT	CASSLNRADSPLHF
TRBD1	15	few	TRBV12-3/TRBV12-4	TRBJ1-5	TGTGCCAGCAATCACAACAGGGGTCGGGAGCAGCCCCAGCATTTT	CASNHNRGREQPQHF
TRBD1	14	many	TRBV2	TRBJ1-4	TGTGCCGTCTCAACCGAGACAGGGCAAGAAAAACTGTTTTTT	CAVSTETGQEKLFF
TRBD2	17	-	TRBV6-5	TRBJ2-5	TGTGCCAGCAGTTATTCGGTAGCGGGGGGGCCCCTAGAGACCCAGTACTTC	CASSYSVAGGPLETQYF
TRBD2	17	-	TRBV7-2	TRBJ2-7	TGTGCCAGCAGCCAAGAATCTAGCGGCGGGGGGTACTCCGAGCAGTACTTC	CASSQESSGGGYSEQYF
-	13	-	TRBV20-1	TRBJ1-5	TGCAGTGCTAGAGGACAGGTGAATCAGCCCCAGCATTTT	CSARGQVNQPQHF
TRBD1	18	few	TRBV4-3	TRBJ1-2	TGCGCCAGCAGCTACTCCGGGACAGGGGGCAATCTGGTGGTGGGCTACACCTTC	CASSYSGTGGNLVVGYTF
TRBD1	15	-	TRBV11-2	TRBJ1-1	TGTGCCAGCAGCGTTGCTACAGGGGTAGGAACTGAAGCTTTCTTT	CASSVATGVGTEAFF
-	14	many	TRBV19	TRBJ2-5	TGTGCCAGTAGTCGGACACACCGCCAAGAGACCCAGTACTTC	CASSRTHRQETQYF
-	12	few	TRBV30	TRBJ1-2	TGTGCCTGGATGAAGGCGGTGGAGGGCTACACCTTC	CAWMKAVEGYTF
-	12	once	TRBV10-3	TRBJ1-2	TGTGCCACTTCGAACAGGGAGTATGGCTACACCTTC	CATSNREYGYTF
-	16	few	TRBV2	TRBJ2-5	TGTGCCAGCAGGCTCACCATTAAAACAGGGAATGAGACCCAGTACTTC	CASRLTIKTGNETQYF
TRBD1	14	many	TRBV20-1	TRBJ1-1	TGCAGTGCTACCCCAGGGGGGATCGACACTGAAGCTTTCTTT	CSATPGGIDTEAFF
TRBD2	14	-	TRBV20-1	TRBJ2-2	TGCAGTGCGCTAGCGGGAGTTGGCACCGGGGAGCTGTTTTTT	CSALAGVGTGELFF
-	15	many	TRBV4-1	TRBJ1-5	TGCGCCAGCAGCCAAGATGGGAGGGGAGATCAGCCCCAGCATTTT	CASSQDGRGDQPQHF
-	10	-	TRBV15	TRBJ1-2	TGTGCCACCAGCAGTGGGGGGTACACCTTC	CATSSGGYTF
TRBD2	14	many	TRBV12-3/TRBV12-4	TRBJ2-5	TGTGCCAGCAGCTCCCCTCTAGCGGAAGAGACCCAGTACTTC	CASSSPLAEETQYF
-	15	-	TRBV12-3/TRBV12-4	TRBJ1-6	TGTGCCAGCAGTACCCCCACGGGGTCTGAATCACCCCTCCACTTT	CASSTPTGSESPLHF
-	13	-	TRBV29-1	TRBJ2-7	TGCAGCGTTGGCCCCCACTCCCAGTACGAGCAGTACTTC	CSVGPHSQYEQYF
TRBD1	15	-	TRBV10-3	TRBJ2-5	TGTGCCAGCAGGGGACAGGGGCAGCGCATGGGGACCCAGTACTTC	CASRGQGQRMGTQYF
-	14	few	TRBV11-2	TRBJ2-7	TGTGCCAGCAGCTTAGCCCCAAGGGTAGCCGAGCAGTACTTC	CASSLAPRVAEQYF